This T cell receptor (beta chain) was documented in a study of blood T cell repertoires in COVID-19. As for the study in general: The analysed material was cDNA or gDNA that came from T cells, B-cell-depleted T cells, or PBMCs.

Study processing details: Researchers report that nucleated cell counts were estimated from reference gene primer amplification. Measured with immunoSEQ multiplex PCR; TCRdb has only the in-frame clones, and not every one. That table supplies the V and J calls and clone size; D and trimming were determined from the DNA. Here the sample spans 15,000 to 20,000 clones, under 95% being singletons. This TCR derives from a man in his sixties with active COVID-19. The sequenced material came from peripheral blood.

The CDR3 DNA follows: TGCAGCGTTGGAACTAGCGGGGGCTACAATGAGCAGTTCTTC. It specifies CSVGTSGGYNEQFF. J is TRBJ2-1 and V is TRBV29-1, with 11 bases matching TRBD2. Trimming removed 4 bases from V and 3 bases from J; junction bases left unmatched: 2. CDR1 and CDR2 (germline): SQVTM, ANQGSEA. The CDR3 is 14 amino acids.